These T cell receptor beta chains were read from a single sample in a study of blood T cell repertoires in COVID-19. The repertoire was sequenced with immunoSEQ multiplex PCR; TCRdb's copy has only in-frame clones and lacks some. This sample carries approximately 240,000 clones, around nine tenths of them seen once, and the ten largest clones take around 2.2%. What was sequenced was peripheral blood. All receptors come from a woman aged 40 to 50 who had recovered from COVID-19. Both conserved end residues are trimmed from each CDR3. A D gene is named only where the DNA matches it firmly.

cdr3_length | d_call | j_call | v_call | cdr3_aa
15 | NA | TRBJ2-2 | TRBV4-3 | ASSPHPVGANTGELF
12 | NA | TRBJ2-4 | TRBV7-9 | ASSSGGQGNIQY
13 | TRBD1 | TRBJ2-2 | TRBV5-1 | ASSPGTVNTGELF
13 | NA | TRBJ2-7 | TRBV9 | ASSVSSESSYEQY
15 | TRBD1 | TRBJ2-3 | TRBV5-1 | ASSLQPGQGASDTQY
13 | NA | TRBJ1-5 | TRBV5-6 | ASSLARGRNQPQH
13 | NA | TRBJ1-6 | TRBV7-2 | ASSLGGTSNSPLH
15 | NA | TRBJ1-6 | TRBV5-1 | ASSLASRGRDNSPLH
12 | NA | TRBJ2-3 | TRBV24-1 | ATAPLGDTDTQY
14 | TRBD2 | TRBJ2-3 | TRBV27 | ASSLYGRGDSDTQY
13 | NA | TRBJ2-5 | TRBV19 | ASSIERRVQETQY
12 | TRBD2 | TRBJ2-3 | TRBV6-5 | ARTSGSGADTQY
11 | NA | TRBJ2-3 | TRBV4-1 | ASSQAWSLLKY
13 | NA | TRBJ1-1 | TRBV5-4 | ASSLSLGGNTEAF
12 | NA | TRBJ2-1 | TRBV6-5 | ASSSQGGRNEQF
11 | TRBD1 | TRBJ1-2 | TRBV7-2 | ASSLEQGRRYT
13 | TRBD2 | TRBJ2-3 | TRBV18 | ASSQLAGGTDTQY
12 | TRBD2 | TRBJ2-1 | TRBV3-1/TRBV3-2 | ASSALAGVGEQF
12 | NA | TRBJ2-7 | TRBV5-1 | ASSRDISGYEQY
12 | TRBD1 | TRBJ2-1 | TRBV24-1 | ATSDINRGHEQF
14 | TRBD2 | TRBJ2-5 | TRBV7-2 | ASSPGGLAGQETQY
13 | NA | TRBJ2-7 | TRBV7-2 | ASSLESGNPYEQY
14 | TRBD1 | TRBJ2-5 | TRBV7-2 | ASRFGKGAGVETQY
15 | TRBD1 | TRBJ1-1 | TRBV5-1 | ASSHTPGGDGDTEAF
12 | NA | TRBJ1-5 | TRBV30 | AWSAGLSNQPQH
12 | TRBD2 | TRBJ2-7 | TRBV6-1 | ASSDAGGPYEQY
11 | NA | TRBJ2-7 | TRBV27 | ASRDSALHEQY
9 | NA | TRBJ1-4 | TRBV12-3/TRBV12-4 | ASTLNEKLF
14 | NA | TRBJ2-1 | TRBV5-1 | ASSSLMGGNYNEQF